These 32 T cell receptor beta chains share one sample of origin, sequenced in a study of cytomegalovirus exposure and HLA in healthy donors (dated by TCRdb to 2016 to 2017). The method behind the library was the immunoSEQ multiplex PCR assay. TCRdb retrieved this table from immuneACCESS and kept in-frame rearrangements only. Not all clones are present; in checked studies, unresolved V genes account for under half, and no reason is known for the remainder. The sample yields 98,000 or so clones; approximately 94% were counted once. The top ten hold 0.67% of the sample. Sample: PBMCs. These receptors were obtained from a woman aged 18-29 years in good health and CMV-seronegative.

The chain is built from TRBV9 and TRBJ1-1; 7 bases line up with TRBD1. Trimming at V came to 0 bases and at J to 4 bases, leaving 3 bases not matched to a gene. Germline V gives CDR1 SGDLS, CDR2 YYNGEE. The CDR3 is 14 amino acids. The CDR3 here is CASSVETGATEAFF. The CDR3 coding sequence is TGTGCCAGCAGCGTAGAAACAGGGGCCACTGAAGCTTTCTTT.

This sequence joins TRBV30 and TRBJ2-7, with 8 nucleotides matching TRBD2. This CDR3 spans 13 amino acids. The V and J ends lost 1 base and 3 bases, in that order; junction bases with no gene match: 2. Germline loops: CDR1 GTSNPN, CDR2 SVGIG (reference sequence). As DNA, the CDR3 is TGTGCCTGGAGTGGTACTAGCGGCTACGAGCAGTACTTC. The encoded protein is CAWSGTSGYEQYF.

The V call is TRBV28, the J call TRBJ2-7, with D perhaps TRBD2 (5 bases). V was trimmed by 8 bases and J by 1 base, leaving 12 bases between them. The germline gives CDR1 MDHEN, CDR2 SYDVKM. The CDR3 is 13 residues long. CDR3 sequence (DNA): TGTGCCAGCCGGGGATCCCTATCCTACGAGCAGTACTTC. Its translation is CASRGSLSYEQYF.

The rearrangement uses TRBV29-1 and TRBJ1-6; tentative D call: TRBD1 (5 bases). V was trimmed by 4 bases and J by 8 bases, leaving 12 bases between them. The CDR3 totals 13 residues. The germline V gene encodes CDR1 SQVTM and CDR2 ANQGSEA. CDR3 sequence (DNA): TGCAGCGTTGCGGTCAGGGCTGATTCACCCCTCCACTTT. It yields the protein CSVAVRADSPLHF.

The chain has TRBV4-1 and TRBJ1-2; 11 bases are shared with TRBD1. V lost 3 bases, J lost 4 bases, and 7 bases stayed unmatched. The germline gives CDR1 MGHRA, CDR2 YSYEKL. This CDR3 contains 16 residues. CDR3 in amino acids: CASSQLGQGAGYGYTF. For the CDR3, the DNA is TGCGCCAGCAGCCAGCTCGGACAGGGGGCTGGCTATGGCTACACCTTC.

This sequence joins TRBV14 and TRBJ2-5, with a weak D call TRBD1 (6 bases). Per germline, CDR1 SGHDN and CDR2 FVKESK. Between the trimmed V and J ends, which lost 6 bases and 2 bases, there was a span of 19 bases. The CDR3 totals 16 residues. In DNA, the CDR3 is TGTGCCAGCAGTCAAACAATGGGACAACTACAAGAGACCCAGTACTTC. This encodes CASSQTMGQLQETQYF. Full variable domain (remainder filled in from reference TRBV14 and TRBJ2-5): EAGVTQFPSHSVIEKGQTVTLRCDPISGHDNLYWYRRVMGKEIKFLLHFVKESKQDESGMPNNRFLAERTGGTYSTLKVQPAELEDSGVYFCASSQTMGQLQETQYFGPGTRLLVL.

For the CDR3, the DNA is TGTGCCAGCAGCGTAGACAGGGGCCCGAACACTGAAGCTTTCTTT. This encodes CASSVDRGPNTEAFF. The chain couples TRBV9 to TRBJ1-1; 7 nucleotides match TRBD1. CDR1 and CDR2 (germline): SGDLS, YYNGEE. CDR3 length: 15 amino acids. J lost 1 base, V lost 0 bases, and 3 bases had no gene match.

V is TRBV7-8 and J is TRBJ1-5; D perhaps matches TRBD1 (6 bases). Trimming removed 5 bases from V and 4 bases from J, with 12 bases in between. This CDR3 is built from 14 residues. Germline CDR1 is SGHVS and CDR2 is FQNEAQ. CDR3 sequence reads: CASSTPGTNQPQHF. The CDR3 coding sequence is TGTGCCAGCAGCACCCCCGGGACAAATCAGCCCCAGCATTTT.

The chain links TRBV7-9 to TRBJ2-5, with 10 positions matching TRBD2. The germline gives CDR1 SEHNR, CDR2 FQNEAQ (reference sequence). This CDR3 region has 17 residues. Trimming at V came to 2 bases and at J to 5 bases, leaving 11 bases not matched to a gene. The CDR3 bases are TGTGCCAGCAGCTTAAGCGCGGCTAGCGGGGGTCGCGAGACCCAGTACTTC. Encoded protein: CASSLSAASGGRETQYF.

The count of this clone is one. This chain connects TRBV19 to TRBJ1-5; D not certain. Germline values: CDR1 LNHDA, CDR2 SQIVND (reference sequence). Trimming left V 10 bases short and J 0 bases short, with 13 bases between. This CDR3 spans 14 amino acids. CDR3 bases: TGTGCCACCACCAGTCTAGATAGCAATCAGCCCCAGCATTTT. As protein: CATTSLDSNQPQHF.

The chain employs TRBV10-3 and TRBJ2-7; tentatively, D is TRBD1 (5 bases). The germline gives CDR1 ENHRY, CDR2 SYGVKD. The CDR3 is made up of 20 amino acids. Trimming removed 2 bases at V and 4 bases at J, with 30 bases between. CDR3 nucleotides: TGTGCCATCAGTGAGCCCAGCGAACCAGCCCCCCAGGGAAGCGAGTACGAGCAGTACTTC. It specifies CAISEPSEPAPQGSEYEQYF.

The J gene is TRBJ1-1, the V gene TRBV14, with D perhaps TRBD1 (6 bases). The V end lost 1 base, the J end lost 0 bases, and 9 bases lay between the germline ends. Germline V gene sequence: CDR1 SGHDN, CDR2 FVKESK. The length of the CDR3 is 15 residues. CDR3 loop: CASSQGQGMNTEAFF. The CDR3 DNA reads TGTGCCAGCAGCCAAGGGCAGGGGATGAACACTGAAGCTTTCTTT. The whole variable domain, filled in from reference TRBV14 and TRBJ1-1, reads EAGVTQFPSHSVIEKGQTVTLRCDPISGHDNLYWYRRVMGKEIKFLLHFVKESKQDESGMPNNRFLAERTGGTYSTLKVQPAELEDSGVYFCASSQGQGMNTEAFFGQGTRLTVV.

The rearrangement links TRBV5-1 to TRBJ1-4; a weak D match, TRBD1 (5 bases). Looked up from germline, CDR1 is SGHRS and CDR2 is YFSETQ. The length of the CDR3 is 15 residues. The germline V and J ends were trimmed by 4 bases and 8 bases, with 18 bases remaining between them. CDR3 amino acids: CASSGSGAREEKLFF. Here the CDR3 DNA reads TGCGCCAGCAGCGGAAGCGGGGCAAGGGAAGAAAAACTGTTTTTT.

The rearrangement links TRBV6-6 to TRBJ1-2; possibly TRBD1 for D (6 bases). Trimming took 0 bases from V and 4 from J, leaving 9 bases between them. CDR3 length equals 14 residues. From germline, CDR1 is MNHNY and CDR2 SVGAGI (reference sequence). The CDR3 nucleotides are TGTGCCAGCAGTTACTCGGACAGTGTCTATGGCTACACCTTC. Protein product: CASSYSDSVYGYTF.

V is TRBV28 and J is TRBJ1-1; D is possibly TRBD1 (5 bases). This CDR3 has 13 amino acids. In germline, CDR1 is MDHEN, CDR2 SYDVKM. V was shortened by 4 bases and J by 0 bases, with 6 bases between the two germline ends. In DNA, the CDR3 is TGTGCCAGCAGTTGGGGGGTGAACACTGAAGCTTTCTTT. Its protein product is CASSWGVNTEAFF.

The rearrangement links TRBV4-1 to TRBJ1-1; 9 positions agree with TRBD1. The CDR3 has 18 amino acids. J was trimmed by 2 bases and V by 6 bases; bases with no gene match: 16. The germline V gene has CDR1 MGHRA and CDR2 YSYEKL. CDR3 sequence reads: CASRQYPTGTGLNTEAFF. The DNA for the CDR3 is TGCGCCAGCAGACAGTATCCGACCGGGACAGGGCTAAACACTGAAGCTTTCTTT.

This chain uses TRBV5-1 with TRBJ2-4, with 9 bases lining up with TRBD2. This CDR3 contains 15 residues. Germline lookup yields CDR1 SGHRS and CDR2 YFSETQ. The junction had 5 bases not matched to a gene; V was cut back by 4 bases and J by 3 bases. CDR3 sequence: CASSERGDGKNIQYF. The CDR3 DNA is TGCGCCAGCAGCGAGCGGGGGGATGGCAAAAACATTCAGTACTTC.

This sequence joins TRBV9 and TRBJ1-2, with D perhaps matching TRBD1 (5 bases). CDR3 size: 13 residues. Germline values: CDR1 SGDLS, CDR2 YYNGEE. The V gene lost 4 bases and the J gene lost 7 bases, with 14 bases spanning the gap. CDR3 DNA sequence: TGTGCCAGCAGCCCCGGGGGAAGCGGTGGCTACACCTTC. Its translation is CASSPGGSGGYTF.

This rearrangement joins TRBV2 to TRBJ1-3; D might be TRBD1 (5 bases). Germline V gene sequence: CDR1 SNHLY, CDR2 FYNNEI. Deletions cut 8 bases from V and 0 bases from J, with 11 bases between. This CDR3 spans 14 amino acids. This CDR3 reads CASQGGPSGNTIYF. The CDR3 DNA sequence: TGTGCCAGCCAGGGAGGCCCCTCTGGAAACACCATATATTTT.

The rearrangement links TRBV5-1 to TRBJ2-7, with 8 bases that match TRBD1. V lost 1 base to trimming and J lost 4 bases; unmatched junction nucleotides: 10. This CDR3 has 16 residues. CDR1 and CDR2 from the germline V gene are SGHRS and YFSETQ. The chain's CDR3 is CASSLTGTGNLYEQYF. CDR3 nucleotides: TGCGCCAGCAGCTTGACCGGGACAGGTAATTTGTACGAGCAGTACTTC. Based on the CDR3 plus reference TRBV5-1 and TRBJ2-7, the full variable domain is KAGVTQTPRYLIKTRGQQVTLSCSPISGHRSVSWYQQTPGQGLQFLFEYFSETQRNKGNFPGRFSGRQFSNSRSEMNVSTLELGDSALYLCASSLTGTGNLYEQYFGPGTRLTVT.

The DNA of the CDR3 is TGTGCCAGCAGCTTTTTGTGGGGCTACTATGGCTACACCTTC. Translation gives CASSFLWGYYGYTF. V is TRBV5-6 and J is TRBJ1-2; D possibly corresponds to TRBD1 (5 bases). This CDR3 is built from 14 residues. Germline CDR1 is SGHDT and CDR2 is YYEEEE. Trimming cost V 2 bases and J 3 bases, with 11 bases left between them.

The CDR3 nucleotides read TGTGCCAGCAGTCCCCTATTGAGCTCCTACGAGCAGTACTTC. Amino acids: CASSPLLSSYEQYF. V is TRBV28 and J is TRBJ2-7; no definite D call. Per the germline V gene, CDR1 is MDHEN and CDR2 is SYDVKM. V was cut by 5 bases and J by 0 bases, with 11 bases left in between. This CDR3 contains 14 residues.

This sequence joins TRBV2 and TRBJ1-5; D call uncertain. From germline, CDR1 is SNHLY and CDR2 FYNNEI. The V gene lost 0 bases and the J gene lost 11 bases, with 14 bases spanning the gap. This CDR3 region has 14 residues. The DNA for the CDR3 is TGTGCCAGCAGTGAAGCGAGGAACAAGGTATCCCAGCATTTT. Translation gives CASSEARNKVSQHF.

The genes are TRBV4-1 and TRBJ1-6; no definite D call. Germline V CDR1 and CDR2: MGHRA, YSYEKL. This CDR3 region has 16 residues. V shed 1 base and J shed 5 bases, with 12 bases lying between them. CDR3 sequence: CASSQGTGSDNSPLHF. CDR3 DNA: TGCGCCAGCAGCCAAGGGACGGGGTCGGATAATTCACCCCTCCACTTT.

The rearrangement uses TRBV5-3 and TRBJ1-2; 7 bases are shared with TRBD1. TRBV5-3 is noted as an ORF with a role that remains uncertain. The CDR3 has 13 amino acids. V was clipped by 4 bases and J by 9 bases; unmatched bases: 9. The CDR3 nucleotides read TGTGCCAGAAGCAACCCGGCAGGGGGTCGCTACACCTTC. This encodes CARSNPAGGRYTF.

V usage is TRBV19 and J usage is TRBJ1-2, with 10 nucleotides matching TRBD1. The CDR3 is made up of 18 amino acids. CDR1 is LNHDA and CDR2 is SQIVND in the germline V gene (reference sequence). V lost 3 bases and J lost 2; bases outside the gene matches: 12. CDR3 bases: TGTGCCAGTAGTATCACGCGGGACAGGGGTACGACCAACTATGGCTACACCTTC. As protein: CASSITRDRGTTNYGYTF.

The chain links TRBV15 to TRBJ2-1; 10 nucleotides match TRBD2. CDR3 length: 17 residues. In germline, CDR1 is LNHNV, CDR2 YYDKDF (reference sequence). Trimming at V came to 1 base and at J to 10 bases, leaving 13 bases not matched to a gene. CDR3 in DNA: TGTGCCACCAGCAGAGGGGCTAGCGGGGGTGTAAGGCTGGAGCAGTTCTTC. It yields the protein CATSRGASGGVRLEQFF.

This clone was seen more than once but under ten times. The chain has TRBV7-8 and TRBJ1-1, with D perhaps TRBD1 (5 bases). The CDR3 totals 17 residues. Germline CDR1 is SGHVS and CDR2 is FQNEAQ. V gave up 5 bases and J gave up 0 bases, with 19 bases separating them. CDR3 in DNA: TGTGCCAGCAGCCCAAGAACCGGGACTGGGATGAACACTGAAGCTTTCTTT. Protein product: CASSPRTGTGMNTEAFF.

The gene calls are TRBV7-9 and TRBJ2-1; 7 nucleotides agree with TRBD2. V gave up 3 bases and J gave up 6 bases; unmatched junction bases: 5. Germline V lookup: CDR1 SEHNR, CDR2 FQNEAQ (reference sequence). The CDR3 is 14 amino acids. The DNA of the CDR3 is TGTGCCAGCAGCTTCGGGTCTAGCGGCAATGAGCAGTTCTTC. Translated, it gives CASSFGSSGNEQFF.

The rearrangement joins TRBV7-2 to TRBJ1-5; possibly TRBD1 for D (5 bases). V was pared by 6 bases and J by 0 bases, with 12 bases between. CDR1 and CDR2 (germline): SGHTA, FQGNSA. This CDR3 has 15 residues. As DNA, the CDR3 is TGTGCCAGCAGTTACGGACAATCTAGCAATCAGCCCCAGCATTTT. Encoded protein: CASSYGQSSNQPQHF.

This chain joins TRBV4-2 and TRBJ2-7; 8 nucleotides line up with TRBD1. Germline CDR1 is LGHNA and CDR2 is YNFKEQ. The CDR3 loop spans 14 amino acids. The J segment lost 3 bases and the V segment lost 4 bases, leaving 5 bases of the junction unmatched. CDR3: CASSPDRVNYEQYF. The DNA of the CDR3 is TGTGCCAGCAGCCCGGACAGGGTGAACTACGAGCAGTACTTC.

V usage is TRBV7-2 and J usage is TRBJ2-1, with 8 bases identical to TRBD2. This CDR3 has 15 residues. CDR1 and CDR2 (germline): SGHTA, FQGNSA. V was clipped by 5 bases and J by 0 bases; unmatched bases: 3. The CDR3 protein is CASSPGGSSYNEQFF. CDR3 nucleotide sequence: TGTGCCAGCAGCCCGGGGGGGTCCTCCTACAATGAGCAGTTCTTC.